The clone carrying this TCR beta chain showed up many times. The antigen remains undetermined. Because this beta chain is a stray read in a library intended to capture alpha chains, its abundance should not be given much weight. Specified time point: sample taken at primary tumor resection. Unsorted whole RNA from tumor, nontumor lung or frozen PBMC underwent sequencing. TCRdb analysed the 5' RACE reads with MiXCR anew, one entry per CDR3 protein. The table includes about 10,000 distinct CDR3 sequences, 9.5% to 15% detected once. The data belong to a study of spatial heterogeneity in lung cancer. As for the study in general: Alpha-chain sequences were detected in numbers that were consistently lower than beta-chain sequences.

The length of the CDR3 is 14 residues. Germline V CDR1 and CDR2: SGHVS, FQNEAQ. Germline trimming cut 11 bases from V and 7 bases from J; bases unmatched to any gene: 12. Overall study findings and caveats: Tumoral mutation counts were tracked by counts of expanded intratumoral alpha and beta TCRs. Ubiquitous expanded TCR counts tracked ubiquitous nonsynonymous mutations; regional expanded TCR counts tracked regional nonsynonymous mutations.

The TCR sequence derives from a male donor with early-stage non-small cell lung cancer. Source: lung tumor tissue, taken at surgery. J is TRBJ2-2 and V is TRBV7-8; 8 bases align to TRBD2. The DNA of the CDR3 is TGTGCCGGGGGAGCGGGAGATTATGGCGGGGAGCTGTTTTTT. Its translation: CAGGAGDYGGELFF.